This T cell receptor beta chain is from a study of T cell responses to AZD1222 COVID-19 vaccine. TCRdb's copy holds only in-frame clones and misses some; the assay was immunoSEQ multiplex PCR. The sample holds tens of thousands of clones; roughly 90% are singletons and the top ten take roughly 4.2%. Germline V CDR1 and CDR2: MNHEY, SMNVEV (reference sequence). V lost 6 bases, J lost 1 base, and 13 bases lay in between. The CDR3 length is 15 residues. Overall study results and limits: Vaccine-related CD4 TCRs covered spike, predominating at 160-218 and 743-854. Spike-specific TCR breadth and depth were elevated following two AZD1222 doses.

Points on this clone: No antigen is known for it.

Material: peripheral blood, obtained on day 0 of AZD1222 vaccination. The TCR was taken from an adult in good health. The J gene is TRBJ2-4, the V gene TRBV27; D perhaps matches TRBD1 (6 bases). CDR3 residues: CASSTTGWAKNIQYF. CDR3 bases: TGTGCCAGCAGCACGACAGGTTGGGCCAAAAACATTCAGTACTTC.